The 14 T cell receptor beta chains below were found in one sample sequenced in a study of T-cell reconstitution after alpha-beta-depleted transplantation in children. For TCRbeta, the library was prepared with unique molecular identifiers. In TCRdb, the PCR reads were re-called with MiXCR into one record per CDR3 protein. Altogether some 200,000 distinct CDR3 sequences are present, more than 12% being singletons, with the ten largest covering around 13%. The sequencing here drew on PBMCs from the stem cell graft donor, taken from the stem cell graft. The receptor source for this set is a human donor who donated a stem cell graft to a child with acute lymphoblastic leukemia.

This clonotype occurred many times. The chain joins TRBV25-1 to TRBJ2-1; D may be TRBD1 (6 bases). The V end lost 1 base, the J end lost 0 bases, and 7 bases lay between the germline ends. CDR1 and CDR2 from the germline V gene are MGHDK and SYGVNS. This CDR3 region has 15 residues. The CDR3 loop is CASSESQGSYNEQFF. In nucleotides, the CDR3 is TGTGCCAGCAGTGAATCACAGGGCTCCTACAATGAGCAGTTCTTC.

This clonotype was recorded many times. V gene TRBV5-1 combines with J gene TRBJ1-1; D unresolved. From germline, CDR1 is SGHRS and CDR2 YFSETQ. This CDR3 is 15 amino acids long. V shed 0 bases and J shed 1 base, with 10 bases lying between them. CDR3 protein: CASSLGLAGNTEAFF. DNA of the CDR3: TGCGCCAGCAGCTTGGGTCTAGCAGGGAACACTGAAGCTTTCTTT.

This clonotype was detected many times. J is TRBJ2-3 and V is TRBV20-1, with TRBD2 matching 8 bases. The germline V gene has CDR1 DFQATT and CDR2 SNEGSKA (reference sequence). This CDR3 is 16 amino acids long. V lost 0 bases to trimming and J lost 2 bases; unmatched junction nucleotides: 7. The CDR3 DNA reads TGCAGTGCTAGAGATCTTCTGCGGGAGGCCACAGATACGCAGTATTTT. Amino acids: CSARDLLREATDTQYF.

With regard to this clonotype: This could be a read error, since a much larger clone is one nucleotide away. The chain joins TRBV11-1 to TRBJ2-1; D possibly uses TRBD1 or TRBD2 (6 bases each). This CDR3 has 13 amino acids. Trimming stripped 11 bases from V and 4 bases from J, with 15 bases between. Germline V gene data show CDR1 as SGHAT and CDR2 as FQDESV (reference sequence). CDR3 residues: CAVWGAEYNEQFF. DNA of the CDR3: TGTGCCGTCTGGGGGGCAGAATACAATGAGCAGTTCTTC.

This clonotype was counted ten times or more. The chain combines TRBV12-3 or TRBV12-4 with TRBJ2-3, with 9 nucleotides matching TRBD1. The junction had 4 bases not matched to a gene; V was cut back by 1 base and J by 5 bases. This CDR3 has 15 amino acids. The CDR3 reads CASSLGDRAKDTQYF. CDR3 in DNA: TGTGCCAGCAGTTTAGGGGACAGGGCCAAAGATACGCAGTATTTT.

This clonotype was picked up many times. The rearrangement joins TRBV5-5 to TRBJ1-5, with D uncertain. The CDR3 contains 13 residues. Germline CDR1 is SGHKS and CDR2 is YYEKEE (reference sequence). V was clipped by 2 bases and J by 3 bases, with 6 bases between them. CDR3 in amino acids: CASSLTSNQPQHF. In DNA form, the CDR3 reads TGTGCCAGCAGCTTAACCTCCAATCAGCCCCAGCATTTT.

At least ten counts were recorded for this clonotype. The V and J genes are TRBV29-1 and TRBJ2-1; 14 nucleotides align to TRBD2. CDR3 size: 16 residues. Germline V gene sequence: CDR1 SQVTM, CDR2 ANQGSEA. Trimming removed 2 bases from V and 6 bases from J; junction bases left unmatched: 6. The CDR3: CSVESGTSGSRNEQFF. CDR3 nucleotide sequence: TGCAGCGTTGAATCCGGGACTAGCGGGAGTCGCAATGAGCAGTTCTTC.

This clonotype was detected many times. V and J are TRBV27 and TRBJ1-4; D is unclear. This CDR3 is 12 amino acids long. CDR1 is MNHEY and CDR2 is SMNVEV in the germline V gene (reference sequence). V was trimmed by 6 bases and J by 13 bases, leaving 15 bases between them. The CDR3 region is CASSNYQDGLFF. DNA for the CDR3: TGTGCCAGCAGCAACTATCAGGATGGACTGTTTTTT.

This clonotype was seen ten or more times. This rearrangement joins TRBV11-2 to TRBJ1-1, with D unresolved. V shed 1 base and J shed 0 bases, with 12 bases lying between them. From germline, CDR1 is SGHAT and CDR2 FQNNGV. This CDR3 has 16 residues. The CDR3: CASSLVVSAMNTEAFF. The DNA of the CDR3 is TGTGCCAGCAGCTTAGTCGTCTCAGCTATGAACACTGAAGCTTTCTTT.

This clonotype occurred many times. V gene TRBV27 combines with J gene TRBJ2-5, with TRBD2 matching over 9 bases. J was trimmed by 4 bases and V by 8 bases; bases with no gene match: 17. The CDR3 has 17 residues. Germline-derived CDR1 and CDR2 are MNHEY and SMNVEV (reference sequence). The CDR3 DNA sequence: TGTGCCAGCCGCAACCTCCGGCCCGGAGCGGGAGGAGAGACCCAGTACTTC. This encodes CASRNLRPGAGGETQYF.

V and J are TRBV5-5 and TRBJ2-7; a possible D gene is TRBD2 (6 bases). Trimming left V 4 bases short and J 6 bases short, with 20 bases between. The CDR3 sequence is 15 residues long. The V gene's germline CDR1 is SGHKS and CDR2 YYEKEE (reference sequence). The CDR3 nucleotides are TGTGCCAGCAGCGCCTTATCGCGGGATCTAACCGAGCAGTACTTC. This gives the protein CASSALSRDLTEQYF.

This clonotype was counted at least ten times. The CDR3 DNA follows: TGTGCCAGCAGTATGGGACTCCCCCAAGAGACCCAGTACTTC. The encoded protein is CASSMGLPQETQYF. V is TRBV25-1 and J is TRBJ2-5; tentatively, D is TRBD2 (6 bases). The ends were cut back, 5 bases at V and 1 base at J, with 11 bases in the middle. The CDR3 covers 14 residues. Germline values: CDR1 MGHDK, CDR2 SYGVNS.

This clonotype was detected ten times or more. This chain connects TRBV29-1 to TRBJ1-2; 10 nucleotides line up with TRBD1. CDR3 size: 14 residues. CDR1 is SQVTM, CDR2 ANQGSEA, per germline. V gave up 5 bases and J gave up 7 bases; unmatched junction bases: 10. Here the CDR3 DNA reads TGCAGCGTTAACGGGGGACAGGGGTACTCTGGCTACACCTTC. Its protein is CSVNGGQGYSGYTF.

This clonotype was picked up many times. CDR3 sequence reads: CASSHLLSRGNEQFF. CDR3 coding DNA: TGTGCCAGCAGCCATCTTCTCTCTAGAGGGAATGAGCAGTTCTTC. This chain joins TRBV3-1 and TRBJ2-1; weak D call: TRBD2 (5 bases). Germline lookup yields CDR1 LGHDT and CDR2 YNNKEL (reference sequence). Trimming shortened V by 3 bases and J by 7 bases, and 16 bases separated the two germline ends. The CDR3 runs to 15 residues.